The clone carrying this T cell receptor beta chain showed up many times. Its antigen remains unknown. From germline, CDR1 is SEHNR and CDR2 FQNEAQ (reference sequence). This CDR3 contains 14 residues. V was cut by 5 bases and J by 1 base, with 12 bases left in between. TCRdb independently ran MiXCR on the PCR reads; one entry per CDR3 protein. The sample lists over 600,000 distinct CDR3 sequences, about 20% seen once, with about 0.9% in the top ten. This sample was taken from a study of molecular identifiers for immune sequencing clone quantification. Study-level points and caveats: Identical TCR molecules can share a barcode, and this sharing could underestimate highly expanded clone sizes. Spiked-in Jurkat TCR RNA corresponding to one cell was reported as detectable against over 900,000 naive cells.

The chain uses TRBV7-9 and TRBJ2-7; D might be TRBD2 (5 bases). This receptor was taken from a human donor in good health. Some libraries in this study had Jurkat cell RNA spiked in. The sequenced material came from naive CD8+ T cells from blood, with Jurkat cell RNA spiked in. Subset given: FACS-sorted CD8+CD4-CCR7+CD45RA+ naive T cells. The CDR3 bases are TGTGCCAGCAGCCCGTGGGAGTCATCCTACGAGCAGTACTTC. Encoded protein: CASSPWESSYEQYF.